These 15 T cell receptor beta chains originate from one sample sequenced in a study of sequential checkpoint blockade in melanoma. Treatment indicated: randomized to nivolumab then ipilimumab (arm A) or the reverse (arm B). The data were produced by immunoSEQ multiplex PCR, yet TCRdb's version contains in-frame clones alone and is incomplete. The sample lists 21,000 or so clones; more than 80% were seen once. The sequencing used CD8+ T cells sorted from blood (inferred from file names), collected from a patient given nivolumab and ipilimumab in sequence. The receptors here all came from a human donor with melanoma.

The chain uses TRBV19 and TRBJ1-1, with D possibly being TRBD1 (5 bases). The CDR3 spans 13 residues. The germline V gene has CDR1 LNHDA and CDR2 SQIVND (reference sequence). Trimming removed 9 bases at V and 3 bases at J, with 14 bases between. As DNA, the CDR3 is TGTGCCAGCGTAGGGGAAGCATACACTGAAGCTTTCTTT. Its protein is CASVGEAYTEAFF. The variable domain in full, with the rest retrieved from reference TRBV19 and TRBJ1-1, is DGGITQSPKYLFRKEGQNVTLSCEQNLNHDAMYWYRQDPGQGLRLIYYSQIVNDFQKGDIAEGYSVSREKKESFPLTVTSAQKNPTAFYLCASVGEAYTEAFFGQGTRLTVV.

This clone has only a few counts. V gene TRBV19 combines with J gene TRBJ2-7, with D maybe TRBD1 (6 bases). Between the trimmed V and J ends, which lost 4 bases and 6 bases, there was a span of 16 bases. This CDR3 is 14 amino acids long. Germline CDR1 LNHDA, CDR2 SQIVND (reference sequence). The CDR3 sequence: CASSTQGYGSEQYF. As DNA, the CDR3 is TGTGCCAGTAGTACCCAGGGGTATGGGTCCGAGCAGTACTTC.

The CDR3 nucleotides are TGCAGCGTTATACAGGGGGAGTCCTACGAGCAGTACTTC. Translated, it gives CSVIQGESYEQYF. The V gene is TRBV29-1, the J gene TRBJ2-7; 8 bases fit TRBD1. V lost 5 bases to trimming and J lost 1 base; unmatched junction nucleotides: 4. CDR3 length: 13 residues. The germline V gene has CDR1 SQVTM and CDR2 ANQGSEA.

The CDR3 nucleotides read TGTGCCAGTAGTACGGACTTTTCGAGCTCCTACGAGCAGTACTTC. Its translation is CASSTDFSSSYEQYF. The gene calls are TRBV19 and TRBJ2-7; the D gene is possibly TRBD2 (5 bases). Germline values: CDR1 LNHDA, CDR2 SQIVND (reference sequence). The V end lost 4 bases, the J end lost 0 bases, and 13 bases lay between the germline ends. The CDR3 contains 15 residues.

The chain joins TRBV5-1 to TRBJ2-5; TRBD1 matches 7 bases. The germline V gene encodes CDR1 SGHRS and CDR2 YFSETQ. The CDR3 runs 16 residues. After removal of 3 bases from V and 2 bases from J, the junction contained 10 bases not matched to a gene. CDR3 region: CASSWMGQRFQETQYF. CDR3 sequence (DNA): TGCGCCAGCAGCTGGATGGGACAGCGATTTCAAGAGACCCAGTACTTC.

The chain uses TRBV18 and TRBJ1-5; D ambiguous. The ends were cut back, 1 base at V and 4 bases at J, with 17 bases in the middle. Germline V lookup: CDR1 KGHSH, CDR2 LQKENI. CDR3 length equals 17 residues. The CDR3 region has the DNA TGTGCCAGCTCACCACGAGATCTGTCGGGGTTGAATCAGCCCCAGCATTTT. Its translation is CASSPRDLSGLNQPQHF. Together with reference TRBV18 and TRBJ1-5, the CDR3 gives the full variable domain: NAGVMQNPRHLVRRRGQEARLRCSPMKGHSHVYWYRQLPEEGLKFMVYLQKENIIDESGMPKERFSAEFPKEGPSILRIQQVVRGDSAAYFCASSPRDLSGLNQPQHFGDGTRLSIL.

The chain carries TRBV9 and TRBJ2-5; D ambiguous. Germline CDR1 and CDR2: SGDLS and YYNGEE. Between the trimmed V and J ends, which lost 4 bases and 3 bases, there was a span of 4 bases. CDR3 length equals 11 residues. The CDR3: CASSSEETQYF. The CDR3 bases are TGTGCCAGCAGCTCAGAAGAGACCCAGTACTTC. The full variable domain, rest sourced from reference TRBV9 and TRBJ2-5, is DSGVTQTPKHLITATGQRVTLRCSPRSGDLSVYWYQQSLDQGLQFLIQYYNGEERAKGNILERFSAQQFPDLHSELNLSSLELGDSALYFCASSSEETQYFGPGTRLLVL.

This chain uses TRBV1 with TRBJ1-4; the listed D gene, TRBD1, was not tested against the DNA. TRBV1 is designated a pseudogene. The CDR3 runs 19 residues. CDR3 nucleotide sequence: TGCACCAGCAGCCAAGCTAAGGACAGCCATCATGCAACTAATGAAAAACTGTTTTTT. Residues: CTSSQAKDSHHATNEKLFF.

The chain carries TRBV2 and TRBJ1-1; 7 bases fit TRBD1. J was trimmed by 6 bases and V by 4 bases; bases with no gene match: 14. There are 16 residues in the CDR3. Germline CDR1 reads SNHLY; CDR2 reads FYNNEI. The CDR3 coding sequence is TGTGCCAGCAGTGTCGGGACAGAGCCCCGGAATCCTGAAGCTTTCTTT. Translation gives CASSVGTEPRNPEAFF. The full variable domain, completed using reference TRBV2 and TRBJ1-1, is EPEVTQTPSHQVTQMGQEVILRCVPISNHLYFYWYRQILGQKVEFLVSFYNNEISEKSEIFDDQFSVERPDGSNFTLKIRSTKLEDSAMYFCASSVGTEPRNPEAFFGQGTRLTVV.

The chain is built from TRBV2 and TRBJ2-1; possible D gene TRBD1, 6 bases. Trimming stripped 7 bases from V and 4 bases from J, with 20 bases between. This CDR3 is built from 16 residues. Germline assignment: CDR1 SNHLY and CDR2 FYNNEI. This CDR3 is CASTPWGKGEYNEQFF. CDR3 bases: TGTGCCAGCACCCCCTGGGGGAAGGGGGAGTACAATGAGCAGTTCTTC.

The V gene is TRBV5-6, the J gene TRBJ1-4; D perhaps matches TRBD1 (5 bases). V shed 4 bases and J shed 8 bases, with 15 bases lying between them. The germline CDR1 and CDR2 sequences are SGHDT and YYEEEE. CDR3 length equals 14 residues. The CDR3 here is CASSLTTDSEKLFF. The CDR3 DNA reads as TGTGCCAGCAGCCTTACTACTGACAGCGAAAAACTGTTTTTT.

The CDR3 region is CASSVAWTGRGTDTQYF. The CDR3 bases are TGTGCCAGCAGCGTAGCTTGGACAGGACGGGGCACAGATACGCAGTATTTT. The V and J genes are TRBV9 and TRBJ2-3; 7 positions agree with TRBD1. The CDR3 runs 17 residues. Per germline, CDR1 SGDLS and CDR2 YYNGEE. V trimming: 0 bases; J trimming: 1 base; junction bases outside the gene matches: 8.

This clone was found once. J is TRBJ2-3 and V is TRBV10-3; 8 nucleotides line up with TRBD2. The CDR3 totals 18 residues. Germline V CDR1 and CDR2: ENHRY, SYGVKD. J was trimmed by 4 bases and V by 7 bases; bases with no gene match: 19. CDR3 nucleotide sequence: TGTGCCATCACCCTTAGACGGGAGGGCCCTCAACCCGCAGATACGCAGTATTTT. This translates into CAITLRREGPQPADTQYF.

The CDR3, as DNA: TGTGCCAGCAGTTTTGAATTCGTCAGGGCTAACTATGGCTACACCTTC. Residues: CASSFEFVRANYGYTF. The chain couples TRBV7-9 to TRBJ1-2; D may be TRBD1 (5 bases). The CDR3 sequence is 16 residues long. Deletions cut 6 bases from V and 0 bases from J, with 17 bases between. Germline V gene sequence: CDR1 SEHNR, CDR2 FQNEAQ (reference sequence).

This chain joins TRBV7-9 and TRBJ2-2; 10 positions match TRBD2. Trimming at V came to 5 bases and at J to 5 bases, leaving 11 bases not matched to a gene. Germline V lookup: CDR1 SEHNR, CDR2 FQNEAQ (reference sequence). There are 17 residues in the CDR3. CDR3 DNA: TGTGCCAGCAGCGTAGGCCTAGCGGGAGCTGGGACCGGGGAGCTGTTTTTT. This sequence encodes CASSVGLAGAGTGELFF.